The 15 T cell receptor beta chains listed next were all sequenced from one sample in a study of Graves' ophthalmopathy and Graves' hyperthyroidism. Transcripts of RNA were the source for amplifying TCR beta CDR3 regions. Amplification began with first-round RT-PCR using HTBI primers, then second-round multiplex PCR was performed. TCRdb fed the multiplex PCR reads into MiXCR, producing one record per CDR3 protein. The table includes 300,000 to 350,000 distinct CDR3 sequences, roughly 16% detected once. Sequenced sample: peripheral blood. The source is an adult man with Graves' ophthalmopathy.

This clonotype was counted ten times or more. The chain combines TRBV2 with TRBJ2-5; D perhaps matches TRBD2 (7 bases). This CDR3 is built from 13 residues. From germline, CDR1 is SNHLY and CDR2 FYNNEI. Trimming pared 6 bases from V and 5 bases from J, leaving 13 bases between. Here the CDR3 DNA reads TGTGCCAGCAGGGGGGGGGCTCGGGAGACCCAGTACTTC. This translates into CASRGGARETQYF.

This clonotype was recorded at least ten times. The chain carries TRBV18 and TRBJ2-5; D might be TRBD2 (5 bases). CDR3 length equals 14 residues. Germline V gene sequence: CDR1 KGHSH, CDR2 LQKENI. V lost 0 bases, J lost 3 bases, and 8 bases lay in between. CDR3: CASSPPWEKETQYF. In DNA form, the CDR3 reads TGTGCCAGCTCACCACCGTGGGAGAAAGAGACCCAGTACTTC.

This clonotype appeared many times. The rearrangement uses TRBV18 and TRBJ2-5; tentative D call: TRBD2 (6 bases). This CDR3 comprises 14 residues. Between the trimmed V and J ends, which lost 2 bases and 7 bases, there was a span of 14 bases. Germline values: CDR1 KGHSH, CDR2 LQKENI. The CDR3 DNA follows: TGTGCCAGCTCACCAATACGGGAGTCAGGGACCCAGTACTTC. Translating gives CASSPIRESGTQYF.

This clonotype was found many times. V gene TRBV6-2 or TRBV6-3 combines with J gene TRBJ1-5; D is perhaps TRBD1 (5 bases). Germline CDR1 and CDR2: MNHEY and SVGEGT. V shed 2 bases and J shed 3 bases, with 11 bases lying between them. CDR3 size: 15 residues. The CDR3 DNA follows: TGTGCCAGCAGTTACGCAGGGTATCCCAATCAGCCCCAGCATTTT. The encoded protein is CASSYAGYPNQPQHF.

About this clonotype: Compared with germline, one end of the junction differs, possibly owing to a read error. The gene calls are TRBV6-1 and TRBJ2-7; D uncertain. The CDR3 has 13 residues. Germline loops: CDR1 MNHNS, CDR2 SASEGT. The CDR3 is CASDMGAFYEQCF. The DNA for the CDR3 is TGTGCCAGCGACATGGGCGCGTTCTACGAGCAGTGCTTC.

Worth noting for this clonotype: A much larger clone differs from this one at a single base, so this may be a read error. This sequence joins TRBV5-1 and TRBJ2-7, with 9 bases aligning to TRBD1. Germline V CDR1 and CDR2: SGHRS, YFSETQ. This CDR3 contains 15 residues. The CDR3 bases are TGCGCCCGCAGCTTCGGGACAGGGAGGACGTACGAGCAGTACTTC. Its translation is CARSFGTGRTYEQYF.

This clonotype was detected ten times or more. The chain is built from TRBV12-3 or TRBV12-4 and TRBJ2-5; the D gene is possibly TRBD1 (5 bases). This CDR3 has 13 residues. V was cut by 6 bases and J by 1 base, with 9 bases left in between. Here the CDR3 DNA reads TGTGCCAGCAGCACAGACAGCCAAGAGACCCAGTACTTC. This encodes CASSTDSQETQYF.

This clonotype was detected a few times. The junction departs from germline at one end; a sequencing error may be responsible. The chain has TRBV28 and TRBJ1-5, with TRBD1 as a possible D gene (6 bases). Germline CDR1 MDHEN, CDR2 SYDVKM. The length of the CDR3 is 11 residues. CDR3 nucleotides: TGTGCCAGCAAATTCCGGGACAAGAACATCTTT. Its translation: CASKFRDKNIF.

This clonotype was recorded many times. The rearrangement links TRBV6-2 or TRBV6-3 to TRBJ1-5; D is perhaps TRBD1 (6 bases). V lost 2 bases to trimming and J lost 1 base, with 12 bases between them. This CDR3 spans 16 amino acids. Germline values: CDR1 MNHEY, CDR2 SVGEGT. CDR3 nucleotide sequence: TGTGCCAGCAGTTACCCGGCAGGGGTGAGCAATCAGCCCCAGCATTTT. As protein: CASSYPAGVSNQPQHF.

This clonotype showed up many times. The CDR3 DNA reads as TGCGCCAGCAGCAGAAGCGTGGACACTGAAGCTTTCTTT. It translates to CASSRSVDTEAFF. This sequence joins TRBV4-1 and TRBJ1-1; D is unclear. The ends were cut back, 5 bases at V and 3 bases at J, with 10 bases in the middle. This CDR3 has 13 amino acids. Germline CDR1 and CDR2: MGHRA and YSYEKL.

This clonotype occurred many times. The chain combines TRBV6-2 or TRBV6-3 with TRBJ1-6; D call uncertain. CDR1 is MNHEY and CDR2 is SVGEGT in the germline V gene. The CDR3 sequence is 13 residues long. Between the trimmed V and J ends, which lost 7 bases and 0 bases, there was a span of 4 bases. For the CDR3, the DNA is TGTGCCAGCAAGATCTCCTATAATTCACCCCTCCACTTT. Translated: CASKISYNSPLHF.

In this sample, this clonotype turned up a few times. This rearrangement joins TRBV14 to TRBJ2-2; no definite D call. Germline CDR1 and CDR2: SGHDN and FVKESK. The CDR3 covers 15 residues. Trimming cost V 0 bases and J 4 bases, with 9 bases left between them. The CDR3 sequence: CASSQDWLTTGELFF. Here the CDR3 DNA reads TGTGCCAGCAGCCAAGACTGGCTAACCACCGGGGAGCTGTTTTTT.

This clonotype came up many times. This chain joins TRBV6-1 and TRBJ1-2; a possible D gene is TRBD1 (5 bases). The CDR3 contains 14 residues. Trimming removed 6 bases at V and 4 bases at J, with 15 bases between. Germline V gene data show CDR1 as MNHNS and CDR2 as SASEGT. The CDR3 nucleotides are TGTGCCAGCAGCCGCTCCGACAGAAGCTATGGCTACACCTTC. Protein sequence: CASSRSDRSYGYTF.

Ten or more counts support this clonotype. The CDR3 bases are TGCGCCAGCAGCCTCGGCCCATCCGGACAGGGTGGCTATGGCTACACCTTC. Residues: CASSLGPSGQGGYGYTF. This chain connects TRBV4-1 to TRBJ1-2, with TRBD1 matching 8 bases. Germline values: CDR1 MGHRA, CDR2 YSYEKL. J gave up 4 bases and V 4 bases, and 14 bases lay outside the gene matches. The CDR3 spans 17 residues.

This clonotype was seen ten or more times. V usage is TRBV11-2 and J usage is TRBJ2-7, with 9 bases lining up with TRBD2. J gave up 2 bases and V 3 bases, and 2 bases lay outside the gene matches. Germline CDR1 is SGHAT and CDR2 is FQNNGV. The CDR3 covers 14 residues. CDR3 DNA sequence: TGTGCCAGCAGCTTTGGCGGGAGGGCCTACGAGCAGTACTTC. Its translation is CASSFGGRAYEQYF. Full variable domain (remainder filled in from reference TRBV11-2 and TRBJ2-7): EAGVAQSPRYKIIEKRQSVAFWCNPISGHATLYWYQQILGQGPKLLIQFQNNGVVDDSQLPKDRFSAERLKGVDSTLKIQPAKLEDSAVYLCASSFGGRAYEQYFGPGTRLTVT.